The 25 T cell receptor beta chains reported below all come from one sample, sequenced in a study of blood T cell repertoires in COVID-19. Data came from immunoSEQ multiplex PCR; TCRdb stores just in-frame clones and leaves some out. The sample has roughly 67,000 clones; roughly 80% are singletons. Sequencing used peripheral blood. The receptors come from a man in his forties or fifties with active COVID-19.

The J gene is TRBJ2-1, the V gene TRBV5-4; 13 nucleotides align to TRBD2. Trimming cost V 1 base and J 7 bases; bases outside gene matches: 5. The length of the CDR3 is 16 residues. Germline V CDR1 and CDR2: SGHNT, YYREEE (reference sequence). CDR3 coding DNA: TGTGCCAGCAGCTTGCCGGGACTAGCGGGGACAAATGAGCAGTTCTTC. It yields the protein CASSLPGLAGTNEQFF.

This clone showed up just a few times. V gene TRBV5-1 combines with J gene TRBJ2-7; D not certain. CDR1 and CDR2 (germline): SGHRS, YFSETQ. Between the trimmed V and J ends, which lost 5 bases and 0 bases, there was a span of 9 bases. CDR3 length equals 13 residues. Here the CDR3 reads CASRGTNSYEQYF. In DNA, the CDR3 is TGCGCCAGCAGGGGCACCAACTCCTACGAGCAGTACTTC.

CDR3 sequence: CASSQDGTGVYGYTF. The CDR3 nucleotides read TGCGCCAGCAGCCAAGATGGGACAGGGGTCTATGGCTACACCTTC. The V gene is TRBV4-1, the J gene TRBJ1-2, with 10 bases lining up with TRBD1. The CDR3 has 15 residues. After removal of 0 bases from V and 4 bases from J, the junction contained 2 bases not matched to a gene. In germline, CDR1 is MGHRA, CDR2 YSYEKL.

The V and J genes are TRBV6-5 and TRBJ2-1; TRBD2 matches at 12 bases. The CDR3 is 14 residues long. CDR1 and CDR2 from the germline V gene are MNHEY and SVGAGI. J lost 6 bases, V lost 5 bases, and 2 bases had no gene match. CDR3 DNA: TGTGCCAGCAGTCTGACTAGCGGGGGCAATGAGCAGTTCTTC. It encodes CASSLTSGGNEQFF.

This clone came up once. This chain joins TRBV5-4 and TRBJ1-1; a weak D match, TRBD1 (5 bases). Per germline, CDR1 SGHNT and CDR2 YYREEE (reference sequence). Trimming left V 4 bases short and J 1 base short, with 11 bases between. This CDR3 has 14 residues. For the CDR3, the DNA is TGTGCCAGCAGCCCAACAGGCCGGAACACTGAAGCTTTCTTT. Its protein product is CASSPTGRNTEAFF.

CDR3 bases: TGTGCCAGCAGCCCCCCCAGCGGGGGGGCGGGCGGGGAGCTGTTTTTT. This gives the protein CASSPPSGGAGGELFF. The genes are TRBV11-2 and TRBJ2-2; 10 bases are shared with TRBD2. Germline assignment: CDR1 SGHAT and CDR2 FQNNGV. V was pared by 5 bases and J by 7 bases, with 10 bases of the junction left unmatched. This CDR3 region has 16 residues.

The CDR3, as DNA: TGTGCCACCAGCAGAGAAAGACAGGAGAATAATTCACCCCTCCACTTT. Its protein is CATSRERQENNSPLHF. V is TRBV15 and J is TRBJ1-6, with TRBD1 as a possible D gene (6 bases). The CDR3 covers 16 residues. V was trimmed by 0 bases and J by 5 bases, leaving 11 bases between them. Germline CDR1 is LNHNV and CDR2 is YYDKDF (reference sequence).

This rearrangement joins TRBV5-1 to TRBJ1-4, with 10 bases aligning to TRBD1. Germline V gene data show CDR1 as SGHRS and CDR2 as YFSETQ. Trimming cost V 5 bases and J 4 bases; bases outside gene matches: 5. CDR3 length: 15 residues. DNA for the CDR3: TGCGCCAGCAGACGACAGGGGGCAAGTAATGAAAAACTGTTTTTT. It translates to CASRRQGASNEKLFF.

J is TRBJ2-3 and V is TRBV5-1, with a possible D match to TRBD2 (6 bases). Germline loops: CDR1 SGHRS, CDR2 YFSETQ. The CDR3 is 18 residues long. V was pared by 1 base and J by 6 bases, with 24 bases between. The chain's CDR3 is CASSLLGGAGVPGDTQYF. The CDR3 nucleotides are TGCGCCAGCAGCTTGTTAGGCGGAGCGGGCGTCCCAGGGGATACGCAGTATTTT.

The J gene is TRBJ2-5, the V gene TRBV10-3; 12 bases map to TRBD2. The length of the CDR3 is 17 residues. Unmatched junction bases numbered 12, after V lost 6 bases and J lost 4 bases. CDR1 ENHRY and CDR2 SYGVKD come from the germline V gene. This chain's CDR3 is CAISTTHQLAGGETQYF. For the CDR3, the DNA is TGTGCCATCAGCACGACACACCAACTAGCGGGGGGAGAGACCCAGTACTTC.

V and J are TRBV19 and TRBJ1-4; a possible D gene is TRBD1 (5 bases). The germline CDR1 and CDR2 sequences are LNHDA and SQIVND (reference sequence). V lost 5 bases to trimming and J lost 6 bases, with 10 bases between them. This CDR3 is built from 13 residues. CDR3 protein: CASSPWTYEKLFF. Here the CDR3 DNA reads TGTGCCAGTAGTCCCTGGACATATGAAAAACTGTTTTTT.

V gene TRBV18 combines with J gene TRBJ2-5; 10 nucleotides align to TRBD2. CDR1 KGHSH and CDR2 LQKENI come from the germline V gene. The ends lost 1 base at V and 4 bases at J; junction bases unmatched: 12. There are 18 residues in the CDR3. Written as DNA, the CDR3 is TGTGCCAGCTCACCACTCCCCCCTCCTAGCGGGAGAAGAGAGACCCAGTACTTC. Protein: CASSPLPPPSGRRETQYF.

The chain couples TRBV27 to TRBJ1-1, with D maybe TRBD1 (6 bases). Looked up from germline, CDR1 is MNHEY and CDR2 is SMNVEV (reference sequence). CDR3 length equals 16 residues. Between the trimmed V and J ends, which lost 2 bases and 8 bases, there was a span of 21 bases. In DNA, the CDR3 is TGTGCCAGCAGTTTAAGCCGGACAGCAGCTATCGCCGAAGCTTTCTTT. It yields the protein CASSLSRTAAIAEAFF.

The V gene is TRBV9, the J gene TRBJ2-6; 8 bases are shared with TRBD2. V was pared by 4 bases and J by 4 bases, with 10 bases of the junction left unmatched. Germline V lookup: CDR1 SGDLS, CDR2 YYNGEE. The CDR3 runs to 17 residues. This chain's CDR3 is CASSPGRGARGANVLTF. The CDR3 DNA sequence: TGTGCCAGCAGCCCCGGGAGGGGGGCTCGCGGGGCCAACGTCCTGACTTTC.

The chain links TRBV12-3 or TRBV12-4 to TRBJ1-1, with 8 bases aligning to TRBD1. The CDR3 extends over 13 amino acids. V was clipped by 1 base and J by 6 bases; unmatched bases: 1. The CDR3 bases are TGTGCCAGCAGTTTAGGACAGGGGTCTGAAGCTTTCTTT. The encoded protein is CASSLGQGSEAFF.

V gene TRBV9 combines with J gene TRBJ2-1, with D perhaps TRBD1 (5 bases). Germline values: CDR1 SGDLS, CDR2 YYNGEE. The CDR3 is 14 residues long. V lost 3 bases to trimming and J lost 3 bases, with 10 bases between them. CDR3 residues: CASSEGQSYNEQFF. The CDR3, as DNA: TGTGCCAGCAGCGAGGGGCAGAGCTACAATGAGCAGTTCTTC.

The V and J genes are TRBV19 and TRBJ2-3; D possibly corresponds to TRBD2 (5 bases). Trimming cost V 6 bases and J 1 base, with 11 bases left between them. This CDR3 is 14 amino acids long. Germline V gene data show CDR1 as LNHDA and CDR2 as SQIVND (reference sequence). This CDR3 is CASRPGSGTDTQYF. In DNA, the CDR3 is TGTGCCAGTAGGCCGGGATCCGGCACAGATACGCAGTATTTT.

This clone showed up just once. The chain joins TRBV7-2 to TRBJ1-6; D might be TRBD1 (5 bases). The CDR3 has 15 residues. Germline CDR1 is SGHTA and CDR2 is FQGNSA. Trimming pared 9 bases from V and 10 bases from J, leaving 22 bases between. In DNA, the CDR3 is TGTGCCAGTCGGGGTGGCGGGACTGGGCCCTCACCCCTCCACTTT. Translated, it gives CASRGGGTGPSPLHF.

This chain uses TRBV7-9 with TRBJ2-7; D gene ambiguous. The CDR3 covers 15 residues. The V gene lost 5 bases and the J gene lost 1 base, with 15 bases spanning the gap. Germline assignment: CDR1 SEHNR and CDR2 FQNEAQ (reference sequence). The CDR3 sequence is CASSPASLGSYEQYF. For the CDR3, the DNA is TGTGCCAGCAGCCCAGCGTCCCTCGGGTCCTACGAGCAGTACTTC.

The gene calls are TRBV5-1 and TRBJ1-4; a possible D gene is TRBD1 (6 bases). The germline V gene encodes CDR1 SGHRS and CDR2 YFSETQ. Trimming took 4 bases from V and 5 from J, leaving 12 bases between them. CDR3 length: 14 amino acids. The CDR3 bases are TGCGCCAGCAGCCGGGACACCGAAAATGAAAAACTGTTTTTT. This sequence encodes CASSRDTENEKLFF.

This chain uses TRBV4-3 with TRBJ1-1, with a weak D call TRBD1 (5 bases). Trimming removed 1 base from V and 0 bases from J, with 21 bases in between. Germline CDR1 is LGHNA and CDR2 is YSLEER. The CDR3 runs 19 residues. Written as DNA, the CDR3 is TGCGCCAGCAGCCAAGGCCGACGTAGGGGCTTAAGGGTGAACACTGAAGCTTTCTTT. Translated: CASSQGRRRGLRVNTEAFF.

V is TRBV19 and J is TRBJ1-4, with D possibly matching TRBD1 (6 bases). Germline CDR1 and CDR2: LNHDA and SQIVND (reference sequence). The V gene lost 5 bases and the J gene lost 8 bases, with 15 bases spanning the gap. The CDR3 consists of 14 residues. CDR3 DNA sequence: TGTGCCAGTAGTCCCCGGGACACACAAGAAAAACTGTTTTTT. Translated: CASSPRDTQEKLFF. The whole variable domain, filled in from reference TRBV19 and TRBJ1-4, reads DGGITQSPKYLFRKEGQNVTLSCEQNLNHDAMYWYRQDPGQGLRLIYYSQIVNDFQKGDIAEGYSVSREKKESFPLTVTSAQKNPTAFYLCASSPRDTQEKLFFGSGTQLSVL.

This clone was counted a few times. V usage is TRBV9 and J usage is TRBJ1-2; 12 bases line up with TRBD1. CDR1 SGDLS and CDR2 YYNGEE come from the germline V gene. The CDR3 is 16 amino acids. V lost 6 bases, J lost 7 bases, and 13 bases stayed unmatched. The CDR3 DNA follows: TGTGCCAGCACCCCCTCCGGGACAGGGGGCGGGAGTGGCTACACCTTC. Amino acids: CASTPSGTGGGSGYTF.

The J gene is TRBJ2-2, the V gene TRBV5-4; 15 bases align to TRBD2. Germline CDR1 is SGHNT and CDR2 is YYREEE (reference sequence). The V segment lost 4 bases and the J segment 6 bases; nucleotides outside the gene matches: 7. This CDR3 is 17 amino acids long. Here the CDR3 reads CASSQGTSGGRPGELFF. DNA of the CDR3: TGTGCCAGCAGCCAGGGGACTAGCGGGGGGAGGCCCGGGGAGCTGTTTTTT.

The rearrangement joins TRBV5-1 to TRBJ2-7; 12 positions match TRBD1. The CDR3 consists of 15 residues. Trimming at V came to 4 bases and at J to 3 bases, leaving 5 bases not matched to a gene. From germline, CDR1 is SGHRS and CDR2 YFSETQ. The CDR3 here is CASSGGTGGFYEQYF. In DNA, the CDR3 is TGCGCCAGCAGCGGGGGGACAGGGGGCTTCTACGAGCAGTACTTC.